The TCR beta chain described here comes from a study of PD-1 blockade in classical Hodgkin lymphoma. Study-level points and caveats: Complete responders entered with baseline diversity on par with newly diagnosed patients, the results showed.

The time point here: cycle 4 day 1 (C4D1), after 6 weeks of nivolumab. Every patient had relapsed following autologous stem cell transplantation, and cohorts differed in brentuximab vedotin exposure. On this clone: Antigen: not known.

The CDR3 length is 14 residues. After removal of 1 base from V and 5 bases from J, the junction contained 4 bases not matched to a gene. Germline V gene lookup returns CDR1 SNHLY and CDR2 FYNNEI. Clones were read by immunoSEQ multiplex PCR, and TCRdb kept only the in-frame ones, dropping some. This sample carries some 48,000 clones, about 80% of them seen once, and the ten largest clones take under 20%. This specimen was peripheral blood mononuclear cells (PBMCs), taken before the fourth cycle of nivolumab. The TCR sequence derives from a human donor with classical Hodgkin lymphoma. The chain couples TRBV2 to TRBJ2-7; 8 bases are a match to TRBD2. CDR3 sequence: CASSEVLAVHEQYF. The CDR3 DNA reads TGTGCCAGCAGTGAAGTACTAGCGGTGCACGAGCAGTACTTC.